Below are 26 T cell receptor beta chains sequenced from a single sample in a study of early stage breast cancer tumors. The data were produced by immunoSEQ multiplex PCR, yet TCRdb's version contains in-frame clones alone and is incomplete. The profile covers some 36,000 clones, with approximately 74% appearing a single time and roughly 7.4% taken by the ten largest. The specimen sequenced was blood. Source of these receptors: a person aged 60 to 70 with breast cancer.

The V and J genes are TRBV29-1 and TRBJ2-4, with 11 bases identical to TRBD1. Germline V gene data show CDR1 as SQVTM and CDR2 as ANQGSEA. V lost 6 bases, J lost 9 bases, and 4 bases stayed unmatched. This CDR3 region has 12 residues. This CDR3 reads CSVEGTGGIQYF. DNA of the CDR3: TGCAGCGTGGAGGGGACAGGGGGCATTCAGTACTTC.

The chain links TRBV6-1 to TRBJ2-5; 7 nucleotides align to TRBD2. The CDR3 contains 15 residues. V trimming: 6 bases; J trimming: 9 bases; junction bases outside the gene matches: 16. CDR1 and CDR2 (germline): MNHNS, SASEGT. The CDR3 nucleotides read TGTGCCAGCAGGATGATAGCGGGCCCCACCGGGGCCCAGTACTTC. Translation gives CASRMIAGPTGAQYF.

This clone showed up just once. Here the CDR3 reads CASSFNQGSGNTIYF. CDR3 DNA: TGTGCCAGCAGCTTCAATCAGGGATCTGGAAACACCATATATTTT. The chain carries TRBV7-8 and TRBJ1-3; D perhaps matches TRBD1 (5 bases). From germline, CDR1 is SGHVS and CDR2 FQNEAQ. This CDR3 region has 15 residues. Trimming took 3 bases from V and 1 from J, leaving 10 bases between them.

This clone has a handful of counts. J is TRBJ2-1 and V is TRBV6-5; D not certain. The ends were cut back, 0 bases at V and 10 bases at J, with 16 bases in the middle. From germline, CDR1 is MNHEY and CDR2 SVGAGI. The CDR3 is 15 amino acids. The CDR3 here is CASSYSRALSWEQFF. DNA of the CDR3: TGTGCCAGCAGTTACTCTCGGGCTTTGTCCTGGGAGCAGTTCTTC.

About this clone: The junction departs from germline at one end; a sequencing error may be responsible. The CDR3 DNA reads as TGTGCTAGCAGCCCAGGCTCGGGAGGGTTCCTGGAGCAGTTCTTC. The encoded protein is CASSPGSGGFLEQFF. The J gene is TRBJ2-1, the V gene TRBV7-7; 8 bases are a match to TRBD2. Germline V gene sequence: CDR1 SSHAT, CDR2 FNYEAQ (reference sequence). The CDR3 contains 15 residues.

The J gene is TRBJ1-1, the V gene TRBV7-9; TRBD1 aligns across 8 bases. Germline V gene data show CDR1 as SEHNR and CDR2 as FQNEAQ (reference sequence). The CDR3 spans 16 residues. V lost 2 bases to trimming and J lost 2 bases; unmatched junction nucleotides: 7. CDR3 DNA: TGTGCCAGCAGCTTACGGGACAGGTCTCCTAACACTGAAGCTTTCTTT. This codes for CASSLRDRSPNTEAFF.

J is TRBJ2-3 and V is TRBV6-1, with TRBD2 matching 11 bases. V was clipped by 2 bases and J by 4 bases; unmatched bases: 5. Germline loops: CDR1 MNHNS, CDR2 SASEGT. This CDR3 comprises 16 residues. The CDR3 loop reads CASSETSGRRADTQYF. In DNA, the CDR3 is TGTGCCAGCAGTGAAACTAGCGGGAGAAGGGCAGATACGCAGTATTTT.

This chain connects TRBV5-6 to TRBJ2-7, with 8 nucleotides matching TRBD1. CDR1 is SGHDT and CDR2 is YYEEEE in the germline V gene. V trimming: 0 bases; J trimming: 5 bases; junction bases outside the gene matches: 4. This CDR3 has 14 residues. The CDR3 coding sequence is TGTGCCAGCAGCTTGGGGCAGGGGGCAAACGAGCAGTACTTC. This gives the protein CASSLGQGANEQYF.

In this sample, this clone turned up once. The chain recombines TRBV19 with TRBJ1-2, with TRBD1 as a possible D gene (5 bases). Germline V gene data show CDR1 as LNHDA and CDR2 as SQIVND (reference sequence). Trimming removed 4 bases from V and 0 bases from J, with 12 bases in between. The CDR3 totals 15 residues. The CDR3 sequence: CASSTRQTANYGYTF. The CDR3 DNA follows: TGTGCCAGTAGTACCCGACAGACTGCTAACTATGGCTACACCTTC.

The V gene is TRBV5-6, the J gene TRBJ1-4, with 8 bases aligning to TRBD1. Losses at the gene ends were 4 bases for V and 8 bases for J; bases not matched to a gene: 19. The CDR3 runs to 18 residues. Germline CDR1 and CDR2: SGHDT and YYEEEE. The CDR3 nucleotides are TGTGCCAGCAGCCAACGGACAGGGACTAGCCTTCTCCAAGAAAAACTGTTTTTT. Its translation is CASSQRTGTSLLQEKLFF.

The chain combines TRBV6-1 with TRBJ2-7; D is unresolved. Trimming shortened V by 4 bases and J by 9 bases, and 7 bases separated the two germline ends. This CDR3 is built from 10 residues. CDR1 is MNHNS, CDR2 SASEGT, per germline. In DNA form, the CDR3 reads TGTGCCAGCAGTGGGTCGGGGCAGTACTTC. Its protein product is CASSGSGQYF.

The rearrangement links TRBV5-1 to TRBJ2-7, with D perhaps TRBD1 or TRBD2 (5 bases each). Germline CDR1 and CDR2: SGHRS and YFSETQ. The CDR3 sequence is 14 residues long. Trimming left V 5 bases short and J 0 bases short, with 12 bases between. The CDR3 DNA is TGCGCCAGCAGTTTATCCGGGGCCTCCTACGAGCAGTACTTC. Encoded protein: CASSLSGASYEQYF.

The count of this clone is one. This rearrangement joins TRBV2 to TRBJ2-7, with a weak D call TRBD1 (5 bases). Germline assignment: CDR1 SNHLY and CDR2 FYNNEI. Between the trimmed V and J ends, which lost 4 bases and 0 bases, there was a span of 16 bases. The CDR3 has 16 residues. The CDR3 sequence: CASSAGQAFSSYEQYF. CDR3 bases: TGTGCCAGCAGTGCAGGGCAGGCCTTCAGCTCCTACGAGCAGTACTTC.

The rearrangement uses TRBV7-9 and TRBJ1-1; no definite D call. The CDR3 is 13 residues long. From germline, CDR1 is SEHNR and CDR2 FQNEAQ (reference sequence). The germline V and J ends were trimmed by 10 bases and 4 bases, with 16 bases remaining between them. CDR3 nucleotides: TGTGCCACTGGGAGGGCGGCGGGCACTGAAGCTTTCTTT. It codes for CATGRAAGTEAFF. Full variable domain (missing parts from reference TRBV7-9 and TRBJ1-1): DTGVSQNPRHKITKRGQNVTFRCDPISEHNRLYWYRQTLGQGPEFLTYFQNEAQLEKSRLLSDRFSAERPKGSFSTLEIQRTEQGDSAMYLCATGRAAGTEAFFGQGTRLTVV.

This clone was detected only a few times. V and J are TRBV4-1 and TRBJ1-6; D may be TRBD1 (6 bases). With 1 base removed from V and 3 bases from J, the gap between germline ends came to 13 bases. The CDR3 spans 17 residues. The germline V gene encodes CDR1 MGHRA and CDR2 YSYEKL. CDR3 sequence (DNA): TGCGCCAGCAGCCAAGGACTACAGGGAATCTATAATTCACCCCTCCACTTT. Protein sequence: CASSQGLQGIYNSPLHF.

The gene calls are TRBV5-8 and TRBJ2-7; 8 bases are shared with TRBD1. V trimming: 7 bases; J trimming: 0 bases; junction bases outside the gene matches: 9. Germline loops: CDR1 SGHTS, CDR2 YDEGEE. The CDR3 totals 15 residues. The CDR3: CASRSRDRSSYEQYF. In DNA, the CDR3 is TGTGCCAGCCGAAGCCGGGACAGGAGCTCCTACGAGCAGTACTTC.

The J gene is TRBJ2-6, the V gene TRBV5-1; 7 nucleotides align to TRBD1. Germline values: CDR1 SGHRS, CDR2 YFSETQ. The V segment lost 4 bases and the J segment 8 bases; nucleotides outside the gene matches: 6. The CDR3 is 14 residues long. Written as DNA, the CDR3 is TGCGCCAGCAGCCGCCGACAGGGTACCAACGTCCTGACTTTC. Translation: CASSRRQGTNVLTF.

This clone was found once. V and J are TRBV5-6 and TRBJ1-3; no firm D call. The V end lost 1 base, the J end lost 4 bases, and 9 bases lay between the germline ends. Germline V gene data show CDR1 as SGHDT and CDR2 as YYEEEE. This CDR3 is 14 amino acids long. CDR3 coding DNA: TGTGCCAGCAGCTTGAGCATAGCCGGAAACACCATATATTTT. The encoded protein is CASSLSIAGNTIYF.

This rearrangement joins TRBV6-1 to TRBJ2-1; TRBD2 matches at 9 bases. The germline V gene encodes CDR1 MNHNS and CDR2 SASEGT. V shed 7 bases and J 12 bases; nucleotides not matched to a gene: 4. CDR3 length: 11 residues. The CDR3 region has the DNA TGTGCCAGCAAAATAGCGGGGGTGCAGTTCTTC. Protein product: CASKIAGVQFF.

The chain recombines TRBV19 with TRBJ1-3; D not certain. The CDR3 extends over 12 amino acids. Germline CDR1 LNHDA, CDR2 SQIVND (reference sequence). V lost 4 bases and J 4 bases, leaving 5 bases between the germline ends. The CDR3 loop is CASSTSGNTIYF. For the CDR3, the DNA is TGTGCCAGTAGTACCTCCGGAAACACCATATATTTT.

This clone was observed once. The J gene is TRBJ1-1, the V gene TRBV29-1; D might be TRBD1 (6 bases). The CDR3 loop spans 15 amino acids. The germline gives CDR1 SQVTM, CDR2 ANQGSEA. Trimming shortened V by 3 bases and J by 5 bases, and 19 bases separated the two germline ends. CDR3 nucleotide sequence: TGCAGCGTTGATCCGTCAGGGGCACTCAGAACTGAAGCTTTCTTT. Residues: CSVDPSGALRTEAFF.

This clone appeared a few times. This chain connects TRBV5-4 to TRBJ1-3, with 9 bases matching TRBD1. Germline V gene lookup returns CDR1 SGHNT and CDR2 YYREEE (reference sequence). This CDR3 spans 16 amino acids. The trim removed 0 bases at V and 5 bases at J, leaving 6 bases unmatched. CDR3 sequence: CASSLEGQGNRNTIYF. The CDR3 nucleotides are TGTGCCAGCAGCTTGGAGGGACAGGGTAACCGAAACACCATATATTTT.

The genes are TRBV18 and TRBJ1-1; the D gene is possibly TRBD1 (5 bases). Germline V gives CDR1 KGHSH, CDR2 LQKENI. Trimming removed 6 bases at V and 1 base at J, with 12 bases between. The CDR3 totals 14 residues. CDR3 residues: CASSSVDRNTEAFF. In DNA form, the CDR3 reads TGTGCCAGCTCTTCAGTTGACAGGAACACTGAAGCTTTCTTT.

V gene TRBV5-1 combines with J gene TRBJ1-1; 9 bases align to TRBD1. With V trimmed by 2 bases and J by 3 bases, 11 bases remained unmatched. This CDR3 contains 17 residues. CDR1 SGHRS and CDR2 YFSETQ come from the germline V gene. DNA of the CDR3: TGCGCCAGCAGCTTCCGGGACAGGGTGACCAGGGACACTGAAGCTTTCTTT. Its protein is CASSFRDRVTRDTEAFF.

The rearrangement links TRBV11-1 to TRBJ2-5; TRBD1 is a possible D gene (6 bases). V lost 4 bases to trimming and J lost 7 bases, with 13 bases between them. Germline assignment: CDR1 SGHAT and CDR2 FQDESV (reference sequence). This CDR3 has 13 residues. The DNA for the CDR3 is TGTGCCAGCAGCTCAACAGGGTCTGGGACCCAGTACTTC. Translation: CASSSTGSGTQYF.

This clone was detected only once. The chain has TRBV28 and TRBJ1-2; D unresolved. The CDR3 consists of 14 residues. V was trimmed by 1 base and J by 8 bases, leaving 14 bases between them. CDR1 and CDR2 from the germline V gene are MDHEN and SYDVKM. This CDR3 is CASSLLDTWPGYTF. The CDR3, as DNA: TGTGCCAGCAGTTTATTAGATACGTGGCCGGGCTACACCTTC.